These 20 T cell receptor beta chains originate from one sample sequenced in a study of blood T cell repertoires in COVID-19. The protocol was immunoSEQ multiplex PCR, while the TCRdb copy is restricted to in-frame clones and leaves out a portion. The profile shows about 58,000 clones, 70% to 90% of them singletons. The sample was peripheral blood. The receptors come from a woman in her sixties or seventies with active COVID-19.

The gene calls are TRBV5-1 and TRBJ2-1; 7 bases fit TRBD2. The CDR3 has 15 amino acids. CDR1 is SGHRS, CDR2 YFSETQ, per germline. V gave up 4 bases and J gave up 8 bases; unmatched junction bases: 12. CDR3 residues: CASSPDRPGGDEQFF. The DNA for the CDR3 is TGCGCCAGCAGCCCAGACCGGCCTGGGGGGGATGAGCAGTTCTTC.

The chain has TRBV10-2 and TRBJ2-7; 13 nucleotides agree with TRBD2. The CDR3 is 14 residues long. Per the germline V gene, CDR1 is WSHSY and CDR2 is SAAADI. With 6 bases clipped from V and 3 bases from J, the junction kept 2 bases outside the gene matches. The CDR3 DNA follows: TGCGCCAGCAGCCGGACTAGCGGGAGCTACGAGCAGTACTTC. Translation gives CASSRTSGSYEQYF.

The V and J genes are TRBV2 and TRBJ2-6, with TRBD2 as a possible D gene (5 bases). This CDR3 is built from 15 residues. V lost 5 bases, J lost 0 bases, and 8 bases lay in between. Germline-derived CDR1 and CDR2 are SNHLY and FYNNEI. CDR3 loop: CASSRRDSGANVLTF. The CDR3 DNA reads TGTGCCAGCAGTAGACGGGACTCTGGGGCCAACGTCCTGACTTTC.

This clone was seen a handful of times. Here the CDR3 DNA reads TGTGCCAGCAGCCGGGGAGAGGGCGTGAGCACAGATACGCAGTATTTT. This sequence encodes CASSRGEGVSTDTQYF. V and J are TRBV6-6 and TRBJ2-3; possible D gene TRBD2, 5 bases. Germline V gives CDR1 MNHNY, CDR2 SVGAGI (reference sequence). V gave up 6 bases and J gave up 0 bases, with 16 bases separating them. The CDR3 totals 16 residues.

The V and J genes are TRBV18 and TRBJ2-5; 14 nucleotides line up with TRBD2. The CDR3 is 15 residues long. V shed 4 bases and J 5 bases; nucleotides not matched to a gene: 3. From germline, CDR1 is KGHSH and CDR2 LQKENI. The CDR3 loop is CASSLWTSGRETQYF. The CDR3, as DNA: TGTGCCAGCTCACTCTGGACTAGCGGGAGGGAGACCCAGTACTTC.

The CDR3 here is CASSQVDTGSYEQYF. In nucleotides, the CDR3 is TGCGCCAGCAGCCAAGTAGATACAGGGTCCTACGAGCAGTACTTC. The chain joins TRBV4-1 to TRBJ2-7, with D perhaps matching TRBD1 (6 bases). CDR1 and CDR2 (germline): MGHRA, YSYEKL. The length of the CDR3 is 15 residues. Trimming pared 1 base from V and 1 base from J, leaving 11 bases between.

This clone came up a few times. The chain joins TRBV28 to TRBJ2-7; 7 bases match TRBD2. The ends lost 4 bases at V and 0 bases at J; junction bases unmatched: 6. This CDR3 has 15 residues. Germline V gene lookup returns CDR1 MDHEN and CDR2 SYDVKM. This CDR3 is CASSSLGGISYEQYF. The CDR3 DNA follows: TGTGCCAGCAGTTCTCTGGGAGGGATCTCCTACGAGCAGTACTTC.

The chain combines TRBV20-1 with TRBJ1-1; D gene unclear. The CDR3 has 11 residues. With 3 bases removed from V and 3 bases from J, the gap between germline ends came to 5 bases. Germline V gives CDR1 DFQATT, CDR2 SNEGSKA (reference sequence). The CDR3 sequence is CSASDYTEAFF. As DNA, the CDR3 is TGCAGTGCTAGCGACTACACTGAAGCTTTCTTT.

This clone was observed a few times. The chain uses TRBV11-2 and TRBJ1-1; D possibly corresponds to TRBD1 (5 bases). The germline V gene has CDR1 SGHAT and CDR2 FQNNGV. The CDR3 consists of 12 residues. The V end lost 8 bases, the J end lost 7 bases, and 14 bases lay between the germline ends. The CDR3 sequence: CASQKMGGEAFF. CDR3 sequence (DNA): TGTGCCAGCCAGAAAATGGGGGGTGAAGCTTTCTTT.

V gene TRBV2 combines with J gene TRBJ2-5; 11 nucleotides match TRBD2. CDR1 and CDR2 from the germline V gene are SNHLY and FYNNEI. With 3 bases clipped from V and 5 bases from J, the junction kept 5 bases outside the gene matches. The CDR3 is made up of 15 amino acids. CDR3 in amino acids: CASSDQLAGGETQYF. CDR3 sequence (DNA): TGTGCCAGCAGTGATCAGCTAGCGGGAGGTGAGACCCAGTACTTC.

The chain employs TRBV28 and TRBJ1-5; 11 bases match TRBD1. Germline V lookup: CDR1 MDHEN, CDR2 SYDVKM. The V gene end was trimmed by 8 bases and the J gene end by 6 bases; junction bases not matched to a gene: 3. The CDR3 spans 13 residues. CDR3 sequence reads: CASGTGGPQPQHF. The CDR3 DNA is TGTGCCAGCGGGACAGGGGGTCCTCAGCCCCAGCATTTT.

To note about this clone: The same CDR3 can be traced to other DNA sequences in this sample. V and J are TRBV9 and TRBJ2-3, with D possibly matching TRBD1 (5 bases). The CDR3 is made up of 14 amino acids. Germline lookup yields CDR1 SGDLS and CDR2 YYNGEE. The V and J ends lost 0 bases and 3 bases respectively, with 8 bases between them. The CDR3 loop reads CASSVGQGTDTQYF. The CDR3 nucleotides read TGTGCCAGCAGCGTAGGCCAGGGAACAGATACGCAGTATTTT.

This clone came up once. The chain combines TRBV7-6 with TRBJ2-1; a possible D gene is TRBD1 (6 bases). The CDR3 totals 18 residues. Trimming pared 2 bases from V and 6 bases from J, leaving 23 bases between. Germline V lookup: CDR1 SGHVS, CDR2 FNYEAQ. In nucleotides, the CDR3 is TGTGCCAGCAGCTTACAGGGGCGCGCCGGTTCCCGGGGCAATGAGCAGTTCTTC. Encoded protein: CASSLQGRAGSRGNEQFF.

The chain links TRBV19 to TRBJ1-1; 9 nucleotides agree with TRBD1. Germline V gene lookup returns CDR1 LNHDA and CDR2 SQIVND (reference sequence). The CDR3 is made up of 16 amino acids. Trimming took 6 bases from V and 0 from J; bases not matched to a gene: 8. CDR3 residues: CASSEEDRGLNTEAFF. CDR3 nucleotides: TGTGCCAGTAGCGAGGAGGACAGGGGATTGAACACTGAAGCTTTCTTT.

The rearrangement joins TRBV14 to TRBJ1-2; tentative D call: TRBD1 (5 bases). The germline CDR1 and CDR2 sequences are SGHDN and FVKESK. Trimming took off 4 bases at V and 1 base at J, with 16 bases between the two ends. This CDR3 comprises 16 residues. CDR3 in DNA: TGTGCCAGCAGCCTAGGGCGGGGGATCCTTAACTATGGCTACACCTTC. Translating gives CASSLGRGILNYGYTF.

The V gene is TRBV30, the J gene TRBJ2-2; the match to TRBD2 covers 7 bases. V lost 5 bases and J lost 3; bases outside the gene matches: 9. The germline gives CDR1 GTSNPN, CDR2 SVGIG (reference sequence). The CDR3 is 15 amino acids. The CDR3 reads CAWGRPGGDTGELFF. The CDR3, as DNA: TGTGCCTGGGGGCGACCGGGGGGAGACACCGGGGAGCTGTTTTTT.

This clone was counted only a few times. CDR3 sequence reads: CASGLVFQEPYGYTF. The CDR3 DNA sequence: TGTGCTAGTGGTTTGGTATTTCAGGAACCTTATGGCTACACCTTC. The genes are TRBV12-5 and TRBJ1-2; D gene ambiguous. With 0 bases removed from V and 5 bases from J, the gap between germline ends came to 13 bases. CDR3 length: 15 amino acids. Germline V gene sequence: CDR1 LGHNT, CDR2 FRNRAP.

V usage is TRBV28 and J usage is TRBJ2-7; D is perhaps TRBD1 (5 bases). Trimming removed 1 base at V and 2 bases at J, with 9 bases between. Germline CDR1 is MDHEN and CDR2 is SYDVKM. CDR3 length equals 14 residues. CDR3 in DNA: TGTGCCAGCAGTTTATTCTCAGGGACCTACGAGCAGTACTTC. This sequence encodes CASSLFSGTYEQYF.

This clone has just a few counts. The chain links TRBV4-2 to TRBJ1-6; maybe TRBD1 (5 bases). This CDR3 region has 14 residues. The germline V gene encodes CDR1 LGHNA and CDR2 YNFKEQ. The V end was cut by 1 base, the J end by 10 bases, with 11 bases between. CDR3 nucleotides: TGTGCCAGCAGCCAAGCTGTTCCAGGGTCACCCCTCCACTTT. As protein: CASSQAVPGSPLHF.

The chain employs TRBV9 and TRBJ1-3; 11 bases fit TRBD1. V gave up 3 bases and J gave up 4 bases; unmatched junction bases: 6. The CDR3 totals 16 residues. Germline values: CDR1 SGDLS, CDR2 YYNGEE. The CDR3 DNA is TGTGCCAGCAGCGACCCGGACAGGGGGCTCGGAAACACCATATATTTT. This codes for CASSDPDRGLGNTIYF.